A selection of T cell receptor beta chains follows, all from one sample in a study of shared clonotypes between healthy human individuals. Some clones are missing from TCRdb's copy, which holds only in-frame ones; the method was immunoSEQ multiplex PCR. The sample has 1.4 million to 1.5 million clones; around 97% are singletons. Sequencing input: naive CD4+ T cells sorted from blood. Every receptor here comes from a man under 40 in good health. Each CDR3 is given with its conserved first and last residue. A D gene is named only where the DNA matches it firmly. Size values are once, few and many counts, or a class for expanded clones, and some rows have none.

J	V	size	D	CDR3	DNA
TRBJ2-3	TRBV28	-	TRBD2	CASSLLAGITDTQYF	TGTGCCAGCAGTTTACTAGCGGGGATCACAGATACGCAGTATTTT
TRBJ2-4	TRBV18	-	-	CASSRGNIQYF	TGTGCCAGCTCAAGGGGGAACATTCAGTACTTC
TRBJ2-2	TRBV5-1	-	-	CASSRDSQNTGELFF	TGCGCCAGCAGCCGGGACTCGCAGAACACCGGGGAGCTGTTTTTT
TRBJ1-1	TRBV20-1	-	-	CSAQGGTEAFF	TGCAGTGCCCAAGGGGGCACTGAAGCTTTCTTT
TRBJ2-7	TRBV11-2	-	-	CASSASSYEQYF	TGTGCCAGCAGCGCCAGCTCCTACGAGCAGTACTTC
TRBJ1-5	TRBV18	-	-	CASSPQGNQPQHF	TGTGCCAGCTCACCACAGGGAAATCAGCCCCAGCATTTT
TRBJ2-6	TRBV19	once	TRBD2	CASWGLAGDSGANVLTF	TGTGCCAGTTGGGGACTAGCGGGAGACTCTGGGGCCAACGTCCTGACTTTC
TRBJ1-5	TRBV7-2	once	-	CASSPDRNNQPQHF	TGTGCCAGCAGTCCCGACAGAAATAATCAGCCCCAGCATTTT
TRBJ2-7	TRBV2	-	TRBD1	CATLNPGQRYEQYF	TGTGCCACCCTAAACCCGGGACAGCGCTACGAGCAGTACTTC
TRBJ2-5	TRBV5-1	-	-	CASSLRMTETQYF	TGCGCCAGCAGCTTGCGGATGACGGAGACCCAGTACTTC
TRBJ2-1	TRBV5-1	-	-	CASSLDGGLGQFF	TGCGCCAGCAGCTTGGACGGTGGGTTGGGGCAGTTCTTC
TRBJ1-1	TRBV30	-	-	CAWSLDNTNTEAFF	TGTGCCTGGAGTCTCGACAACACGAACACTGAAGCTTTCTTT
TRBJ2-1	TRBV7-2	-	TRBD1	CASSHRQGRNNEQFF	TGTGCCAGCAGCCATAGACAGGGGAGAAACAATGAGCAGTTCTTC
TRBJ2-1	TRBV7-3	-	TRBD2	CASSLNGGRFYNEQFF	TGTGCCAGCAGCTTAAACGGCGGGAGGTTCTACAATGAGCAGTTCTTC
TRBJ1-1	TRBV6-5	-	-	CASSSRQNTEAFF	TGTGCCAGCAGTTCCCGACAGAACACTGAAGCTTTCTTT
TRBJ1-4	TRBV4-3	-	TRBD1	CASSQGQGTNEKLFF	TGCGCCAGCAGCCAAGGACAGGGGACTAATGAAAAACTGTTTTTT
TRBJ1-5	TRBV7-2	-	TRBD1	CASSSRQGWNQPQHF	TGTGCCAGCAGTTCTCGACAGGGATGGAATCAGCCCCAGCATTTT
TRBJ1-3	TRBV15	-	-	CATSRGPDGNTIYF	TGTGCCACCAGCAGAGGGCCAGATGGAAACACCATATATTTT
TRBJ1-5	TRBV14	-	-	CASSPRPLGGNQPQHF	TGTGCCAGCAGCCCCCGGCCTCTTGGGGGCAATCAGCCCCAGCATTTT
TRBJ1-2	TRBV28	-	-	CASTLGGSQSRVDYTF	TGTGCCAGCACCCTGGGGGGCAGCCAGTCTCGGGTTGACTACACCTTC
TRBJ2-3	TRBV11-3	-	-	CASSPGPEDTQYF	TGTGCCAGCAGCCCAGGTCCGGAAGATACGCAGTATTTT
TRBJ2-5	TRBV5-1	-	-	CASSQQNQETQYF	TGCGCCAGCAGCCAGCAGAACCAAGAGACCCAGTACTTC
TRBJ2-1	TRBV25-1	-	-	CASSVQVWGYNEQFF	TGTGCCAGCAGTGTACAGGTATGGGGTTACAATGAGCAGTTCTTC
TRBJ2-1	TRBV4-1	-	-	CASSQAWLRDNSYNEQFF	TGCGCCAGCAGCCAAGCTTGGCTCCGGGACAACTCCTACAATGAGCAGTTCTTC
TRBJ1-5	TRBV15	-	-	CATSSPPGTSNQPQHF	TGTGCCACCAGCAGCCCCCCCGGGACAAGTAATCAGCCCCAGCATTTT
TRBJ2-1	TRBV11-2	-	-	CASTPGGVFHNEQFF	TGTGCCAGCACCCCCGGGGGAGTTTTTCACAATGAGCAGTTCTTC
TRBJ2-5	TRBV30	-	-	CAWSVRETQYF	TGTGCCTGGAGTGTCAGAGAGACCCAGTACTTC
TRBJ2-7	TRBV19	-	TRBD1	CASSPGMGQTYEQYF	TGTGCCAGTAGTCCGGGAATGGGACAGACCTACGAGCAGTACTTC
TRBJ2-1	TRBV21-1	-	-	CASSRKREGPMGYNEQFF	TGTGCCAGCAGCAGAAAGCGGGAGGGCCCAATGGGGTACAATGAGCAGTTCTTC
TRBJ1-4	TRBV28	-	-	CASSRTENEKLFF	TGTGCCAGCAGTCGGACAGAGAATGAAAAACTGTTTTTT
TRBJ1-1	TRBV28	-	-	CASSRPTVQAFF	TGTGCCAGCAGTCGTCCGACAGTTCAGGCTTTCTTT
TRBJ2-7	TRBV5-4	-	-	CASSLAGGNEQYF	TGTGCCAGCAGCTTGGCAGGAGGGAACGAGCAGTACTTC
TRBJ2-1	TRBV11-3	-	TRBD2	CASSIGLGTYNEQFF	TGTGCCAGCAGCATTGGACTAGGCACCTACAATGAGCAGTTCTTC
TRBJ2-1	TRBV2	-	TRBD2	CASRREGGAPGANEQFF	TGTGCCAGCCGGCGGGAGGGCGGGGCCCCCGGGGCCAATGAGCAGTTCTTC
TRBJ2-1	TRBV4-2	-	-	CASSQDVSGQTYNEQFF	TGTGCCAGCAGCCAAGATGTTAGCGGACAGACCTACAATGAGCAGTTCTTC
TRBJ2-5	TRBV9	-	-	CASSVDSFQETQYF	TGTGCCAGCAGCGTAGACAGTTTCCAAGAGACCCAGTACTTC
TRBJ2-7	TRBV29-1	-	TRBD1	CSVAHGTGLTDEQYF	TGCAGCGTGGCGCACGGGACAGGTCTAACGGACGAGCAGTACTTC
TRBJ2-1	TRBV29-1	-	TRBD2	CSVGSSGRNEQFF	TGCAGCGTTGGGTCTAGCGGGAGAAATGAGCAGTTCTTC
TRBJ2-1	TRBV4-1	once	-	CASSLDWQYNEQFF	TGCGCCAGCAGCCTTGACTGGCAATACAATGAGCAGTTCTTC
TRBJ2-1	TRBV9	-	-	CASSADWDEQFF	TGTGCCAGCAGCGCGGATTGGGATGAGCAGTTCTTC
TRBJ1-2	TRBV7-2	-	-	CASSLVGGPSYGYTF	TGTGCCAGCAGCTTAGTTGGGGGGCCGTCCTATGGCTACACCTTC